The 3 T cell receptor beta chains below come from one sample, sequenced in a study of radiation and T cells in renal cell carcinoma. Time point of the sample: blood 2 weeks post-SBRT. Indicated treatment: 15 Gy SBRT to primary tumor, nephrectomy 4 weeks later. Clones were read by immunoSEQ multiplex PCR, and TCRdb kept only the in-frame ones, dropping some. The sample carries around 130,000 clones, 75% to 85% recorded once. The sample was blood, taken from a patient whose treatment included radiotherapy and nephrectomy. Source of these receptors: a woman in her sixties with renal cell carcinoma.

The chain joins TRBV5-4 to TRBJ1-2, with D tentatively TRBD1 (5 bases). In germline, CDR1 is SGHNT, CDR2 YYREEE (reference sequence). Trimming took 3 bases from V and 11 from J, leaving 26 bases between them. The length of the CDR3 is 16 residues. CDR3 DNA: TGTGCCAGCAGCTCTTACCTCCAGGGAGCTTGGATTAGGTACACCTTC. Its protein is CASSSYLQGAWIRYTF.

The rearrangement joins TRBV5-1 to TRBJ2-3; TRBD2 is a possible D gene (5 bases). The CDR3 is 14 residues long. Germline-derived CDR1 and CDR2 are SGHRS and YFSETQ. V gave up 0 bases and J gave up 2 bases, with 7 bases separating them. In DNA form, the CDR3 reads TGCGCCAGCAGCTTGGGACGGGACACAGATACGCAGTATTTT. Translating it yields CASSLGRDTDTQYF.

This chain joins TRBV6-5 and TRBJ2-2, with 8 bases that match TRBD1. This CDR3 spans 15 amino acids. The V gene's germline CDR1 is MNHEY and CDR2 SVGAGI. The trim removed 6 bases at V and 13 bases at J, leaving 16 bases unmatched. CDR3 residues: CASRGLQGAVIRLFF. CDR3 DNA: TGTGCCAGCAGAGGACTCCAGGGGGCGGTGATTCGGCTGTTTTTT.